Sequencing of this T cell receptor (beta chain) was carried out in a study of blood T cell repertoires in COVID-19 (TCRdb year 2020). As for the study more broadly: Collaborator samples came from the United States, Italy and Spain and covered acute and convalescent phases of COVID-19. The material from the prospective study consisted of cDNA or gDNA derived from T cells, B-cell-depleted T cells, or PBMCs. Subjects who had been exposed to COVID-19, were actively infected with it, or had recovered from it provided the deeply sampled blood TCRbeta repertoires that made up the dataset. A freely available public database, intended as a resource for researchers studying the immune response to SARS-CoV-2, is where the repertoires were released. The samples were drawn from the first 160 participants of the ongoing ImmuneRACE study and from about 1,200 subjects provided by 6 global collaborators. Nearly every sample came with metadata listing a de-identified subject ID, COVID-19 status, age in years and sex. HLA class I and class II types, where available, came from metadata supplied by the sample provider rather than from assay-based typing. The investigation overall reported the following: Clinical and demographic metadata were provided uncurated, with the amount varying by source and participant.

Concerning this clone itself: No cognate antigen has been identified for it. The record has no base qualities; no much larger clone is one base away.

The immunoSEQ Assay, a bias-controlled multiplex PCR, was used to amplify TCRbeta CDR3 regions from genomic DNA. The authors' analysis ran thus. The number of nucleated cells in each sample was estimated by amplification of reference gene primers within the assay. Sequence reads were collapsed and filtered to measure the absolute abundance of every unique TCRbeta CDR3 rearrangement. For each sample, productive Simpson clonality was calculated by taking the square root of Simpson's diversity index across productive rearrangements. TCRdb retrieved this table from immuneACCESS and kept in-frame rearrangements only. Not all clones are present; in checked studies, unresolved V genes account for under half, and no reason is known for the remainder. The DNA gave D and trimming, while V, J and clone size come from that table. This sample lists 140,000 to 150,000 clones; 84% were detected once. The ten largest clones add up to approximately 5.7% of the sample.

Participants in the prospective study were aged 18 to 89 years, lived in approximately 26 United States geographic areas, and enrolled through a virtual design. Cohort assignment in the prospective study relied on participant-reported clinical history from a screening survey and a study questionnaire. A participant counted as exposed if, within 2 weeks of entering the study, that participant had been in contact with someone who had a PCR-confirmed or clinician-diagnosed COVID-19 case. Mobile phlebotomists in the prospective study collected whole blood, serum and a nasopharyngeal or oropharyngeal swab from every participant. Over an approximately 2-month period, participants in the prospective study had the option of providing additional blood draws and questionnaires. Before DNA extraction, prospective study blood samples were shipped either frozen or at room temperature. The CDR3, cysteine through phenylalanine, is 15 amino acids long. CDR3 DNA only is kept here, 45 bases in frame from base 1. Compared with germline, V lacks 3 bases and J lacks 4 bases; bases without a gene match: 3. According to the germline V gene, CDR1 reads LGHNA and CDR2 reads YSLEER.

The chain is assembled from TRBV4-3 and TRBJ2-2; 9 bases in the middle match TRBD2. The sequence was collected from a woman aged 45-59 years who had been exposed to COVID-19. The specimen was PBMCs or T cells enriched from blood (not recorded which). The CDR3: CASSQSRGGTGELFF. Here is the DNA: TGCGCCAGCAGCCAGTCGCGGGGGGGCACCGGGGAGCTGTTTTTT.